The next 6 T cell receptor beta chains were all read from a single sample in a study of blood T cell repertoires in COVID-19. Repertoires were generated with immunoSEQ multiplex PCR, while TCRdb's copy carries only in-frame clones and drops some. Of approximately 170,000 clones listed, roughly 88% are singletons. Sequenced input: peripheral blood. The source is a man aged 18 to 35 with COVID-19, enrolled during active disease.

V is TRBV7-2 and J is TRBJ2-3, with 10 bases lining up with TRBD2. Germline loops: CDR1 SGHTA, CDR2 FQGNSA. Unmatched junction bases numbered 7, after V lost 5 bases and J lost 2 bases. This CDR3 is 16 amino acids long. This chain's CDR3 is CASSKATSGVTDTQYF. For the CDR3, the DNA is TGTGCCAGCAGCAAAGCCACTAGCGGGGTCACAGATACGCAGTATTTT.

This chain connects TRBV5-1 to TRBJ2-1, with D tentatively TRBD2 (7 bases). The CDR3 consists of 18 residues. Germline CDR1 SGHRS, CDR2 YFSETQ. V was trimmed by 4 bases and J by 2 bases, leaving 22 bases between them. For the CDR3, the DNA is TGCGCCAGCAGCCGGACGACGGGGGGCGTCCAAACCTACAATGAGCAGTTCTTC. Translation: CASSRTTGGVQTYNEQFF.

The chain recombines TRBV10-3 with TRBJ2-1; D is perhaps TRBD1 (6 bases). CDR3 length equals 14 residues. The V end was cut by 6 bases, the J end by 0 bases, with 9 bases between. Germline lookup yields CDR1 ENHRY and CDR2 SYGVKD. The CDR3 nucleotides are TGTGCCATCAGGGGGGCGATCTCCTACAATGAGCAGTTCTTC. It encodes CAIRGAISYNEQFF.

The CDR3 loop reads CATNSPTGELFF. CDR3 nucleotide sequence: TGTGCCACCAACAGCCCGACCGGGGAGCTGTTTTTT. The chain joins TRBV24-1 to TRBJ2-2; D unresolved. V was cut by 8 bases and J by 5 bases, with 8 bases left in between. The CDR3 spans 12 residues. The germline CDR1 and CDR2 sequences are KGHDR and SFDVKD.

The rearrangement links TRBV11-3 to TRBJ2-2; D might be TRBD1 (7 bases). The V gene lost 1 base and the J gene lost 4 bases, with 13 bases spanning the gap. The V gene's germline CDR1 is SGHNT and CDR2 YENEEA. This CDR3 spans 16 amino acids. The DNA of the CDR3 is TGTGCCAGCAGCTTAGGAGTGCAGGGGGGCACCGGGGAGCTGTTTTTT. This sequence encodes CASSLGVQGGTGELFF. Supplemented by reference TRBV11-3 and TRBJ2-2, the full variable domain reads EAGVVQSPRYKIIEKKQPVAFWCNPISGHNTLYWYLQNLGQGPELLIRYENEEAVDDSQLPKDRFSAERLKGVDSTLKIQPAELGDSAVYLCASSLGVQGGTGELFFGEGSRLTVL.

This sequence joins TRBV27 and TRBJ2-1; 11 positions agree with TRBD2. This CDR3 has 19 amino acids. Germline V gives CDR1 MNHEY, CDR2 SMNVEV (reference sequence). V shed 4 bases, J shed 8 bases, and the junction held 19 bases outside the gene matches. CDR3 DNA: TGTGCCAGCAGTTCCCACATATCTTGGGTAGCGGGAGGGCCAGATGAGCAGTTCTTC. As protein: CASSSHISWVAGGPDEQFF.